This TCR beta chain was obtained from a study of CD8 T cells in ankylosing spondylitis. Findings and limits, study-wide: Apparently characteristic of ankylosing spondylitis blood was a TCR beta motif (eight highly homologous variants). Reportedly, significant enrichment of disease-linked clones occurred in matched ankylosing spondylitis synovial fluid. Some of the motif variants had earlier been found in reactive arthritis patients' fluid and blood. Disease-linked clones displayed a CD8+ phenotype and appeared relatively rarely in peripheral blood.

Comments on this clonotype: Its antigen remains unidentified.

The CDR3 totals 12 residues. V was shortened by 2 bases and J by 10 bases, with 9 bases between the two germline ends. 5'-RACE, quantitative and with molecular barcodes, yielded the TCR beta libraries. TCRdb re-called the 5' RACE reads with MiXCR, one entry per CDR3 protein. The repertoire holds a few hundred thousand distinct CDR3 sequences, with 18% as singletons. The chain joins TRBV12-3 or TRBV12-4 to TRBJ2-1; no reliable D call. Sequenced material: blood, either unsorted or a sorted T cell fraction (not recorded which). This sequence originates from a male donor with ankylosing spondylitis. CDR3 region: CASSLWGGEQFF. DNA for the CDR3: TGTGCCAGCAGTTTATGGGGTGGAGAGCAGTTCTTC.